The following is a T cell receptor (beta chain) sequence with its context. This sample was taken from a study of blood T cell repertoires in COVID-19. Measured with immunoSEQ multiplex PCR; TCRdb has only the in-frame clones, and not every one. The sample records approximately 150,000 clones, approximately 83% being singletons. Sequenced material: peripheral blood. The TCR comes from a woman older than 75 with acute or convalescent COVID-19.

CDR3 in amino acids: CASRDRGTEAFF. As DNA, the CDR3 is TGTGCCAGCAGGGACAGGGGGACTGAAGCTTTCTTT. The rearrangement uses TRBV5-8 and TRBJ1-1; 10 bases line up with TRBD1. Germline CDR1 SGHTS, CDR2 YDEGEE. V lost 5 bases, J lost 5 bases, and 0 bases stayed unmatched. This CDR3 spans 12 amino acids.